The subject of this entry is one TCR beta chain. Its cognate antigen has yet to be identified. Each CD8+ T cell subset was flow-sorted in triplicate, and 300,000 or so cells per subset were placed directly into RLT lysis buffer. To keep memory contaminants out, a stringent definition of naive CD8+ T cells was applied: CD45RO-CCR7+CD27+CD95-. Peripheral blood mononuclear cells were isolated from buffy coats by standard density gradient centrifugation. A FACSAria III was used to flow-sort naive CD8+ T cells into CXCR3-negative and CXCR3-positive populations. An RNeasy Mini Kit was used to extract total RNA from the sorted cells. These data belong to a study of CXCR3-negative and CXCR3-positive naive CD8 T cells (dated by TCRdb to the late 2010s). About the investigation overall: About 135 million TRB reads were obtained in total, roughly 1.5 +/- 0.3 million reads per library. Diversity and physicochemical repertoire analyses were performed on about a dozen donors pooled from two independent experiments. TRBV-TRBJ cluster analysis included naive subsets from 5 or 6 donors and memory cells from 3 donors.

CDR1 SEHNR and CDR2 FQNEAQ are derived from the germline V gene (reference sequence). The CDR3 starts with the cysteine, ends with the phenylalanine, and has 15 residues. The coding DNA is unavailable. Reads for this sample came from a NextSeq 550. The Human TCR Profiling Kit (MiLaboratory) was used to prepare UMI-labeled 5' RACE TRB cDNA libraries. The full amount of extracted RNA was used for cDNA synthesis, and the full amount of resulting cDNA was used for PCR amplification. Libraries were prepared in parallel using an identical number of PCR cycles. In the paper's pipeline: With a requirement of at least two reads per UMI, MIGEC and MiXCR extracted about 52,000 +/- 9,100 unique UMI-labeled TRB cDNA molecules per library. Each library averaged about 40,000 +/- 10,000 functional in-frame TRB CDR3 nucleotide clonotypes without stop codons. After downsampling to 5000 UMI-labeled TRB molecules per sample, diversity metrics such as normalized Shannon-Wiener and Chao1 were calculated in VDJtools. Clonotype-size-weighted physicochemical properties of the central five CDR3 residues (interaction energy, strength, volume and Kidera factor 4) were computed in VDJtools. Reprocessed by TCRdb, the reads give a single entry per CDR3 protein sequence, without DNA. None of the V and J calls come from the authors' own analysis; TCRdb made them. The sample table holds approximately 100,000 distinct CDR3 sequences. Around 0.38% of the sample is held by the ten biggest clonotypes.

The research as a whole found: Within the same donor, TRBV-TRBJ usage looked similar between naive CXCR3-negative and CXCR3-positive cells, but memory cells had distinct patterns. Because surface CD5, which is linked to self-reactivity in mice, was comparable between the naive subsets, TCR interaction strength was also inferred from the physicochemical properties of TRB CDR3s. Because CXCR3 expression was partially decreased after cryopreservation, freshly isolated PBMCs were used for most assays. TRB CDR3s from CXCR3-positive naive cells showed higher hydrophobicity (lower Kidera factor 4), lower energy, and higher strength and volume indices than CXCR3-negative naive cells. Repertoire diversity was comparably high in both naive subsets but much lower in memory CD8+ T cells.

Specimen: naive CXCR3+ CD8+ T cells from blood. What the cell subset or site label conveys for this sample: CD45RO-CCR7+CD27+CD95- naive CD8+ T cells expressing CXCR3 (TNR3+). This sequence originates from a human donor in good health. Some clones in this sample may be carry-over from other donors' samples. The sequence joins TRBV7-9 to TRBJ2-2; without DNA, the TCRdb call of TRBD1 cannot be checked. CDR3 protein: CASSDRELNTGELFF.